This T cell receptor (beta chain) was identified during a study of blood T cell repertoires in COVID-19. Study-wide background: Sites in the United States, Italy and Spain provided acute and convalescent COVID-19 samples. The cDNA or gDNA used as material had been derived from T cells, B-cell-depleted T cells, or PBMCs.

The germline V and J ends were trimmed by 2 bases and 8 bases, with 5 bases remaining between them. Germline V CDR1 and CDR2: KGHDR, SFDVKD. The CDR3 covers 12 residues. Original methodology: How many nucleated cells were present was estimated from reference gene primer amplification. Produced via immunoSEQ multiplex PCR; TCRdb's table is partial and in-frame only. Clonal size and the V and J genes are those of that table, whereas D and trimming came from the DNA. Altogether 90,000 to 120,000 clones are present, 91% being singletons, with the ten largest covering 0.97%. The chain uses TRBV24-1 and TRBJ2-2; D gene ambiguous. Sequencing used peripheral blood. This clonotype originated in a man aged 60 to 75 with acute or convalescent COVID-19. As DNA, the CDR3 is TGTGCCACCAGTGATTCCCTAGGGGAGCTGTTTTTT. Translation gives CATSDSLGELFF.